The 2 T cell receptor beta chains listed next were all sequenced from one sample in a study of cytomegalovirus exposure and HLA in healthy donors. TCRdb's copy holds only in-frame clones and misses some; the assay was immunoSEQ multiplex PCR. The data contain some 210,000 clones, about nine tenths of them seen just once; the ten biggest clones take up 2% to 2.5%. Sequencing was done on a sample of PBMCs. These TCRs come from a woman between 18 and 30 years old in good health and CMV-seropositive.

This chain connects TRBV25-1 to TRBJ2-7, with TRBD1 matching over 8 bases. This CDR3 is 13 amino acids long. V gave up 8 bases and J gave up 2 bases; unmatched junction bases: 5. Germline V gene sequence: CDR1 MGHDK, CDR2 SYGVNS. The CDR3 nucleotides read TGTGCCAGCGATCCAGGGGGCCCCTACGAGCAGTACTTC. Encoded protein: CASDPGGPYEQYF.

This chain connects TRBV19 to TRBJ2-7; D unclear. Germline-derived CDR1 and CDR2 are LNHDA and SQIVND (reference sequence). CDR3 size: 14 residues. V lost 3 bases and J lost 3, with 12 bases in between. In DNA form, the CDR3 reads TGTGCCAGTAGTATCGAGCATCGCTACTACGAGCAGTACTTC. This encodes CASSIEHRYYEQYF.